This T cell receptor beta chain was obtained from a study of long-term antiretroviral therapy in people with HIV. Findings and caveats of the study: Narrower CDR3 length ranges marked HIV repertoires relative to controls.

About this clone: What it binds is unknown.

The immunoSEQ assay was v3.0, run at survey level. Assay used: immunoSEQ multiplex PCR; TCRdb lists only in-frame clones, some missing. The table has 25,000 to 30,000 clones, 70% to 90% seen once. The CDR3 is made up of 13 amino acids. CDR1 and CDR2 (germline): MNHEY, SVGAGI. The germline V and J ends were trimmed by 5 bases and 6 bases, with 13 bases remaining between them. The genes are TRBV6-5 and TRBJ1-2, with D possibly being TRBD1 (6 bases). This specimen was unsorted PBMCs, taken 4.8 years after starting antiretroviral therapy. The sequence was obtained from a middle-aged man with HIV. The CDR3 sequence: CASSLTGTDGYTF. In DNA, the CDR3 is TGTGCCAGCAGTCTCACAGGGACGGATGGCTACACCTTC.